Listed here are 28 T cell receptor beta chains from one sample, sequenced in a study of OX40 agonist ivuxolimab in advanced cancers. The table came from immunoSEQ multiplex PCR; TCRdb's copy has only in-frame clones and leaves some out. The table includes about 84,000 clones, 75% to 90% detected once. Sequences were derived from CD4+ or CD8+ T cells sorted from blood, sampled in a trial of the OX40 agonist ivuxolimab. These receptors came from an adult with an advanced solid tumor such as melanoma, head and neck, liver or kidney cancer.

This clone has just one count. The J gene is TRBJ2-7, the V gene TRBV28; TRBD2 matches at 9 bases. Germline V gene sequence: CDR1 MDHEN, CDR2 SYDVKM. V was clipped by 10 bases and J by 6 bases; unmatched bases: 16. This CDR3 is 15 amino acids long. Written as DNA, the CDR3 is TGTGCCACCAGCGGAGCTAGCGGGAAATCTCTCGAGCAGTACTTC. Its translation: CATSGASGKSLEQYF.

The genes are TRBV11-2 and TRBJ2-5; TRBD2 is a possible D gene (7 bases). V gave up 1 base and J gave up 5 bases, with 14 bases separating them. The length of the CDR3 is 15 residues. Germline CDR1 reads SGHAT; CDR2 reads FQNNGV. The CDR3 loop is CASSLGSGGQETQYF. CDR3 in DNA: TGTGCCAGCAGCTTAGGATCGGGGGGCCAGGAGACCCAGTACTTC.

The CDR3 sequence is CASSQVVFSGNTIYF. DNA for the CDR3: TGCGCCAGCAGCCAAGTGGTGTTCTCTGGAAACACCATATATTTT. The rearrangement joins TRBV4-3 to TRBJ1-3; unclear D gene. CDR3 size: 15 residues. V gave up 1 base and J gave up 0 bases, with 7 bases separating them. In germline, CDR1 is LGHNA, CDR2 YSLEER.

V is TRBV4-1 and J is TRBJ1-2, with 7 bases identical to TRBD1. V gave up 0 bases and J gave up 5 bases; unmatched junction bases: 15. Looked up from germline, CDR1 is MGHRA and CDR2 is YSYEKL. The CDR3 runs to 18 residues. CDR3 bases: TGCGCCAGCAGCCAAGACGACCGCCCGGGACAGAAGAGGTATGGCTACACCTTC. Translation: CASSQDDRPGQKRYGYTF.

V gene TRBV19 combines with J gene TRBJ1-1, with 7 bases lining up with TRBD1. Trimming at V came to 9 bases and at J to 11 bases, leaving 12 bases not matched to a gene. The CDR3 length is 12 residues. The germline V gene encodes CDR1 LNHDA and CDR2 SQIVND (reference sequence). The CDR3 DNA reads TGTGCCAGCACAATCCGGACAGGAGGGGCTTTCTTT. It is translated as CASTIRTGGAFF.

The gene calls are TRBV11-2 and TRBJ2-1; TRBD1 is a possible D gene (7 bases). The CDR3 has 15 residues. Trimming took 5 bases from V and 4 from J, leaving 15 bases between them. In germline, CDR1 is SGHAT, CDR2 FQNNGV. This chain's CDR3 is CASSPRRDRYNEQFF. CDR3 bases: TGTGCCAGCAGCCCTAGGAGGGACAGATACAATGAGCAGTTCTTC.

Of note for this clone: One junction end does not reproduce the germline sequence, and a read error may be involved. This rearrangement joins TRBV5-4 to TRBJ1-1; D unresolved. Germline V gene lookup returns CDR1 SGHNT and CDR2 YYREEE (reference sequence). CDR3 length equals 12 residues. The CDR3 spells CASSFYTGEELF. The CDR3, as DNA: TGTGCCAGCAGCTTTTACACCGGCGAAGAATTATTC.

As DNA, the CDR3 is TGTGCCAGCAGCCGTAGGACGGGAACCTCCTACGAGCAGTACTTC. Residues: CASSRRTGTSYEQYF. This chain uses TRBV7-8 with TRBJ2-7, with TRBD2 as a possible D gene (5 bases). Per germline, CDR1 SGHVS and CDR2 FQNEAQ. V shed 5 bases and J shed 0 bases, with 14 bases lying between them. The CDR3 has 15 residues.

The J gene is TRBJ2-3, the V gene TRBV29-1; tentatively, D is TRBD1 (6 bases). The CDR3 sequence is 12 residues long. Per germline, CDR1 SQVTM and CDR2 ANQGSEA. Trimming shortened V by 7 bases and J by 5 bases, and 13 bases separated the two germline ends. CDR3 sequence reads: CSATPGVDTQYF. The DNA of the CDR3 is TGCAGCGCCACGCCAGGGGTAGATACGCAGTATTTT.

CDR3 sequence reads: CASRSGVGGNEQFF. The CDR3 DNA sequence: TGTGCCAGCAGGTCTGGAGTGGGCGGAAATGAGCAGTTCTTC. The V call is TRBV6-5, the J call TRBJ2-1; D unresolved. With 6 bases removed from V and 7 bases from J, the gap between germline ends came to 16 bases. Germline CDR1 is MNHEY and CDR2 is SVGAGI. The length of the CDR3 is 14 residues.

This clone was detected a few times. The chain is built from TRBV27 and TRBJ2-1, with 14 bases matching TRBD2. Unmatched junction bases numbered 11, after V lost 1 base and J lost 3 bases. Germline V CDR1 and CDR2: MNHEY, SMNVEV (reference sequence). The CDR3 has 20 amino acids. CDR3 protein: CASSLWGTSGRSWHYNEQFF. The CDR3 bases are TGTGCCAGCAGTTTATGGGGGACTAGCGGGAGATCATGGCACTACAATGAGCAGTTCTTC.

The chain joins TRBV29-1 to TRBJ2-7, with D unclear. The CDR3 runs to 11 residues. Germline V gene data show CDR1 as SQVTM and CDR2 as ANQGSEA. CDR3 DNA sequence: TGCAGTGTCCTGGGATCCTACGAGCAGTACTTC. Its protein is CSVLGSYEQYF.

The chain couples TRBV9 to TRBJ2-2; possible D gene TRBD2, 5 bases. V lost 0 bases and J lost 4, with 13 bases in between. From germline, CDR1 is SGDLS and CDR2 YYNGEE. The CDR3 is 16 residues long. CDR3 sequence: CASSVDPGSGTGELFF. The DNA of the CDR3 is TGTGCCAGCAGCGTAGATCCGGGGTCGGGCACCGGGGAGCTGTTTTTT.

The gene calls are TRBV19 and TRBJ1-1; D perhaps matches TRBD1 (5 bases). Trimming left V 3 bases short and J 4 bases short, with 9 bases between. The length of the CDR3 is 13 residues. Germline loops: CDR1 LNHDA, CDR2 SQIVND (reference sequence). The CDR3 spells CASSIGRGTEAFF. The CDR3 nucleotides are TGTGCCAGTAGTATTGGAAGGGGCACTGAAGCTTTCTTT.

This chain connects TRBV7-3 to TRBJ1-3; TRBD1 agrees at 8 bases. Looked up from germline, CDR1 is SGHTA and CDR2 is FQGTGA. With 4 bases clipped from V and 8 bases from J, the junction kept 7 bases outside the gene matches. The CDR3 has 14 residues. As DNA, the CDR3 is TGTGCCAGCAGCTCAGGACAGGGAGGAGACACCATATATTTT. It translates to CASSSGQGGDTIYF.

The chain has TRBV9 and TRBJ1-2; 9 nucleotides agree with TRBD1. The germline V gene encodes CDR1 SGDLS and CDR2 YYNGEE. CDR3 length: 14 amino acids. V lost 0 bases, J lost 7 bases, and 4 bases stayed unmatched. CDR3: CASSVAQGASGYTF. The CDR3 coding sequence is TGTGCCAGCAGCGTAGCACAGGGGGCGAGTGGCTACACCTTC.

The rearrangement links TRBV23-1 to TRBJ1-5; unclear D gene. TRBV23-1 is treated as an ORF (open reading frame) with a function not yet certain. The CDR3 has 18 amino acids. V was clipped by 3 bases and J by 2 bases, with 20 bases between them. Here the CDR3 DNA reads TGCGCCAGCAGTCACCCCAGAAACGGATGGGCTTGCAATCAGCCCCAGCATTTT. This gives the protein CASSHPRNGWACNQPQHF.

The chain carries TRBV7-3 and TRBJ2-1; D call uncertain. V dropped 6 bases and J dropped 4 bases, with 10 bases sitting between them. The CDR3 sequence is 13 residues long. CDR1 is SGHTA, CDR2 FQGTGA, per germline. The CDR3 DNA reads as TGTGCCAGCAGTCAGGACCGATACAATGAGCAGTTCTTC. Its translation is CASSQDRYNEQFF.

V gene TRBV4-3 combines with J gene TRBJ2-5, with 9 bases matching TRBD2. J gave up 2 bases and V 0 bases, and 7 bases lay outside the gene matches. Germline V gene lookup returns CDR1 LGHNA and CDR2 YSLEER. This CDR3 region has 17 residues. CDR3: CASSQDSGSKSQETQYF. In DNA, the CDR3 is TGCGCCAGCAGCCAAGATAGCGGGAGTAAGTCTCAAGAGACCCAGTACTTC.

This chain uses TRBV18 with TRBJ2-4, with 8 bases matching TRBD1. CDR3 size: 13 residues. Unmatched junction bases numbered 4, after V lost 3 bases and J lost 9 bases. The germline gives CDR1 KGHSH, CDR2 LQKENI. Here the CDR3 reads CASSPGTGVIQYF. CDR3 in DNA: TGTGCCAGCTCACCGGGGACAGGAGTCATTCAGTACTTC.

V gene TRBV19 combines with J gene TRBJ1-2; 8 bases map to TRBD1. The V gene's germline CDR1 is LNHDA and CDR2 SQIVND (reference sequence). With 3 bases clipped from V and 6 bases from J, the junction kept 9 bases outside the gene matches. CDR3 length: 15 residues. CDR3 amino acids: CASSMEDRVWNGYTF. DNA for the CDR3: TGTGCCAGTAGTATGGAGGACAGGGTATGGAATGGCTACACCTTC. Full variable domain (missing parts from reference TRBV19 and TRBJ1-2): DGGITQSPKYLFRKEGQNVTLSCEQNLNHDAMYWYRQDPGQGLRLIYYSQIVNDFQKGDIAEGYSVSREKKESFPLTVTSAQKNPTAFYLCASSMEDRVWNGYTFGSGTRLTVV.

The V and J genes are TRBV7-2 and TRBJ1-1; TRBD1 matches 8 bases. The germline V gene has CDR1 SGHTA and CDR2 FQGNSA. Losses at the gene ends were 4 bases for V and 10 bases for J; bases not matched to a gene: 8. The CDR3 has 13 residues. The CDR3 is CASSSLDRGTAFF. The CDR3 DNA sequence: TGTGCCAGCAGCTCCCTCGACAGGGGTACAGCTTTCTTT.

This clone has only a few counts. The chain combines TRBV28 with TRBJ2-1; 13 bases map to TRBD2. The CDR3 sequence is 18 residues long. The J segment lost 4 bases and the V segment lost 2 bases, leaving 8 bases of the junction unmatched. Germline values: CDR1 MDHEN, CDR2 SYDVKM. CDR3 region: CASSLLQWTSGGYNEQFF. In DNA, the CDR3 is TGTGCCAGCAGTTTACTTCAATGGACTAGCGGGGGATACAATGAGCAGTTCTTC.

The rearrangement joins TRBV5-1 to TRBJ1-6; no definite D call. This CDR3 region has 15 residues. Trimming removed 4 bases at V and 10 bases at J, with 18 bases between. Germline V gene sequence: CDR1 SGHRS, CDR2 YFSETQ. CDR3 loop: CASSGWQGNKSPLHF. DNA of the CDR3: TGCGCCAGCAGCGGGTGGCAAGGGAACAAGTCACCCCTCCACTTT.

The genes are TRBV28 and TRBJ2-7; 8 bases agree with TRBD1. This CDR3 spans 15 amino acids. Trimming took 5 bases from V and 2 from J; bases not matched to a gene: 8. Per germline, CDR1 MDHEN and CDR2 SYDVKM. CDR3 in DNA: TGTGCCAGCAGTCCCCCCCGGGGACAGGCCTACGAGCAGTACGTC. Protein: CASSPPRGQAYEQYV.

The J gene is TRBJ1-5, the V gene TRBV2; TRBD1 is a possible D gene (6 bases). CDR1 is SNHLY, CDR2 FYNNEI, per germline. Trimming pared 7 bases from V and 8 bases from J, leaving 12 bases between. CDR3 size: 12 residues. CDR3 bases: TGTGCCAGCACCTCGACAGGCGAGCCCCAGCATTTT. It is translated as CASTSTGEPQHF.

The CDR3 nucleotides read TGTGCCAGCAGCCCACAGGGGCCGGCCCTCCCCTATGGCTACACCTTC. This gives the protein CASSPQGPALPYGYTF. The chain links TRBV7-3 to TRBJ1-2; 7 positions match TRBD1. Germline V gene lookup returns CDR1 SGHTA and CDR2 FQGTGA. The junction had 13 bases not matched to a gene; V was cut back by 5 bases and J by 4 bases. The CDR3 has 16 residues.

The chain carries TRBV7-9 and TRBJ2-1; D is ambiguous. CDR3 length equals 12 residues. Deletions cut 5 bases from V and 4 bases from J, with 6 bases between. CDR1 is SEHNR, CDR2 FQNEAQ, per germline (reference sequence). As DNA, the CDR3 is TGTGCCAGCAGCCCCCAGTACAATGAGCAGTTCTTC. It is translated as CASSPQYNEQFF.